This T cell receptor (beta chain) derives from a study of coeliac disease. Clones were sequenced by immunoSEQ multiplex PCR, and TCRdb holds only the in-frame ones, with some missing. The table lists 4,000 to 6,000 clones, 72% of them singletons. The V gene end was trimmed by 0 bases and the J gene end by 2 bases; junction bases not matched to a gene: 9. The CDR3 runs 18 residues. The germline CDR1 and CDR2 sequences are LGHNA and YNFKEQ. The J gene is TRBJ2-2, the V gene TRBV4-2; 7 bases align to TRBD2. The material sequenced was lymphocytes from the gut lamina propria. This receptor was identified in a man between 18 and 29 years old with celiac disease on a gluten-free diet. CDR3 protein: CASSQEYGAGLNTGELFF. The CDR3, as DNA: TGTGCCAGCAGCCAAGAGTACGGAGCGGGGCTAAACACCGGGGAGCTGTTTTTT.